This entry lists 7 T cell receptor beta chains sequenced from one sample in a study of blood T cell repertoires in COVID-19. Clones were sequenced by immunoSEQ multiplex PCR, and TCRdb holds only the in-frame ones, with some missing. The sample comprises fewer than 90,000 clones, about four fifths of which are singletons, and 11% rests with the top ten. The sequencing sample was made of peripheral blood. These receptors were collected from a man aged 45-65 years with acute or convalescent COVID-19.

This chain links TRBV7-8 with TRBJ1-6; 10 bases match TRBD1. J gave up 10 bases and V 4 bases, and 4 bases lay outside the gene matches. The CDR3 loop spans 14 amino acids. CDR1 is SGHVS, CDR2 FQNEAQ, per germline. The CDR3 protein is CASSSGQGRSPLHF. The CDR3 region has the DNA TGTGCCAGCAGCTCGGGACAGGGGAGATCACCCCTCCACTTT.

The rearrangement uses TRBV30 and TRBJ1-4; D remains ambiguous. V lost 0 bases and J 7 bases, leaving 3 bases between the germline ends. The CDR3 loop spans 11 amino acids. The germline gives CDR1 GTSNPN, CDR2 SVGIG (reference sequence). The CDR3: CAWSVLEKLFF. CDR3 nucleotides: TGTGCCTGGAGTGTACTTGAAAAACTGTTTTTT.

This sequence joins TRBV11-2 and TRBJ1-4, with 8 bases fitting TRBD1. In germline, CDR1 is SGHAT, CDR2 FQNNGV. This CDR3 region has 14 residues. Germline trimming cut 3 bases from V and 7 bases from J; bases unmatched to any gene: 4. The CDR3 DNA is TGTGCCAGCAGCTTCACAGGGGGTAGTGAAAAACTGTTTTTT. Translation: CASSFTGGSEKLFF.

The J gene is TRBJ2-1, the V gene TRBV4-2; possible D gene TRBD2, 6 bases. CDR1 is LGHNA and CDR2 is YNFKEQ in the germline V gene. Deletions cut 3 bases from V and 5 bases from J, with 11 bases between. CDR3 length equals 14 residues. The CDR3 region has the DNA TGTGCCAGCAGCCAGGGGGGAGCGAACAATGAGCAGTTCTTC. Translation: CASSQGGANNEQFF.

This sequence joins TRBV4-3 and TRBJ2-3, with D possibly TRBD2 on 6 matching bases. V lost 0 bases and J lost 11, with 12 bases in between. Per the germline V gene, CDR1 is LGHNA and CDR2 is YSLEER. This CDR3 region has 13 residues. The CDR3 DNA follows: TGCGCCAGCAGCCAAGACCCGGGAGCGGGGCAGTATTTT. Translating gives CASSQDPGAGQYF.

The chain has TRBV15 and TRBJ2-7; TRBD2 might be the D (5 bases). The CDR3 has 15 residues. CDR1 is LNHNV, CDR2 YYDKDF, per germline (reference sequence). V dropped 4 bases and J dropped 1 base, with 14 bases sitting between them. The CDR3 protein is CATSTLSTGSYEQYF. The CDR3 DNA reads as TGTGCCACCAGCACATTGTCTACGGGGTCCTACGAGCAGTACTTC.

J is TRBJ1-4 and V is TRBV7-6; TRBD1 is a possible D gene (6 bases). Germline V gene lookup returns CDR1 SGHVS and CDR2 FNYEAQ. CDR3 length equals 15 residues. Trimming left V 1 base short and J 4 bases short, with 10 bases between. In nucleotides, the CDR3 is TGTGCCAGCAGCTTAGAACCAGGGGTTAATGAAAAACTGTTTTTT. Amino acid sequence: CASSLEPGVNEKLFF.